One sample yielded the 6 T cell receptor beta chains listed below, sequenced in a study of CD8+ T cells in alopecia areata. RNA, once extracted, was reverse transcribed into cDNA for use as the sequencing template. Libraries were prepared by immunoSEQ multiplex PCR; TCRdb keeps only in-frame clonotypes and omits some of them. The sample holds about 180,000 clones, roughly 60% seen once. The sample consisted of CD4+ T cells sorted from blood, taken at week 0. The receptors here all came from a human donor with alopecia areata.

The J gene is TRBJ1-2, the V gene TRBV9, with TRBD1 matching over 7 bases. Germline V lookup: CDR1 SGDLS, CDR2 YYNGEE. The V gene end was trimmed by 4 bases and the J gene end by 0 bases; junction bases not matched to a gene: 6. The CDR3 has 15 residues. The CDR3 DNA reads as TGTGCCAGCAGCTCCCGACAGGGATCTAACTATGGCTACACCTTC. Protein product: CASSSRQGSNYGYTF.

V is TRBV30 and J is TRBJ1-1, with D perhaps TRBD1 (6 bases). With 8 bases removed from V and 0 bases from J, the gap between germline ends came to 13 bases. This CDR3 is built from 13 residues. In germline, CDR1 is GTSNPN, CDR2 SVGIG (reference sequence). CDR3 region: CAHRTEMNTEAFF. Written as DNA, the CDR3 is TGTGCCCACCGGACAGAGATGAACACTGAAGCTTTCTTT.

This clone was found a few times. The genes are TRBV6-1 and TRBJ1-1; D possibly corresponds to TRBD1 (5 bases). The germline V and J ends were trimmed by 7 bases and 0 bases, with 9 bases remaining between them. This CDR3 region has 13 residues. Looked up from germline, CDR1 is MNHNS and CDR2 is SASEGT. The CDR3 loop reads CASTATVNTEAFF. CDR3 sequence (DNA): TGTGCCAGCACTGCGACAGTGAACACTGAAGCTTTCTTT.

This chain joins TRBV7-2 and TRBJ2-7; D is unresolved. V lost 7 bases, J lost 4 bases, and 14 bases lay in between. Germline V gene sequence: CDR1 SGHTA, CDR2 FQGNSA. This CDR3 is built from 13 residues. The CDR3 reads CASTTPPKYEQYF. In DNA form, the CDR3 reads TGTGCCAGCACCACCCCCCCAAAGTACGAGCAGTACTTC.

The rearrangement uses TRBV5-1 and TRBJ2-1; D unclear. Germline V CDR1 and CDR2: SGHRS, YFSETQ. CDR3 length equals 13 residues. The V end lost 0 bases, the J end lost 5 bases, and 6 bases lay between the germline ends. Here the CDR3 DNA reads TGCGCCAGCAGCTTGGTACCGGACAATGAGCAGTTCTTC. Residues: CASSLVPDNEQFF.

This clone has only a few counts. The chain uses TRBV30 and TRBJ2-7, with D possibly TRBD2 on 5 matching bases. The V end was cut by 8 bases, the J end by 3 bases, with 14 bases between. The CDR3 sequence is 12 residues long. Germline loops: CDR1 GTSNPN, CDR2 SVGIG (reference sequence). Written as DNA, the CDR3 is TGTGCCCCCTACCTTGGAGGCTACGAGCAGTACTTC. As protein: CAPYLGGYEQYF.